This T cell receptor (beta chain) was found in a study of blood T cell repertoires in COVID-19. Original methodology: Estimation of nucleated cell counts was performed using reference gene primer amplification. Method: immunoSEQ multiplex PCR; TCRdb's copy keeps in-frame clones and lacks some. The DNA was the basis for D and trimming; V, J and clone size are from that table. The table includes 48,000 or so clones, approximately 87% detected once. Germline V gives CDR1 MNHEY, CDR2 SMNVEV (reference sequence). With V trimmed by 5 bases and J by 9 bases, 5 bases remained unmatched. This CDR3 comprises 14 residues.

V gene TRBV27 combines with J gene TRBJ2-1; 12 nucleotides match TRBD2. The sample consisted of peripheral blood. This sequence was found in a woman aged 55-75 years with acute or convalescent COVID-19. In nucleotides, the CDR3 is TGTGCCAGCAGTACTAGCGGGGGGCCGCGTGAGCAGTTCTTC. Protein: CASSTSGGPREQFF.